This T cell receptor (beta chain) was obtained from a study of blood T cell repertoires in COVID-19 (dated by TCRdb to 2018 to 2021). With regard to the full study: Samples covering the acute and convalescent phases of COVID-19 were provided by collaborators in the United States, Italy and Spain. The prospective study material was composed of cDNA or gDNA derived from T cells, B-cell-depleted T cells, or PBMCs. Deeply sampled blood TCRbeta repertoires from subjects exposed to, actively infected with, or recovered from COVID-19 were included in the dataset. A freely available public database, intended as a resource for researchers studying the immune response to SARS-CoV-2, is where the repertoires were released. The samples were drawn from the first 160 participants of the ongoing ImmuneRACE study and from some 1,300 subjects provided by 6 global collaborators. The sample metadata nearly always contained a de-identified subject ID, COVID-19 status, age in years and sex. Where available, HLA class I and class II types were taken from metadata supplied by the sample provider and were not determined by assay-based typing. Broader findings and caveats from the paper: The amount of clinical and demographic metadata varied by source and participant and was provided uncurated.

Each collaborating institution followed its own protocols to collect whole blood in K2EDTA tubes. For TCRbeta analysis, collaborator samples were shipped as frozen whole blood, as isolated PBMCs, or as DNA extracted from either sample type. TCRbeta CDR3 regions were amplified from genomic DNA using the immunoSEQ Assay, a bias-controlled multiplex PCR. Per the original workflow: Nucleated cell counts per sample were estimated from amplification of reference gene primers within the assay. To quantify the absolute abundance of each unique TCRbeta CDR3 rearrangement, sequence reads were collapsed and filtered. For each sample, productive Simpson clonality was calculated as the square root of Simpson's diversity index over productive rearrangements. Imported from immuneACCESS, the table was reduced by TCRdb to in-frame sequences with V and J called. These copies leave out some clones; in studies compared against another copy, an unresolved V gene accounts for under half, and the cause of the remainder is not known. D and trimming were read from the DNA, whereas the V and J calls and clone size are those reported in that table. For this sample there are more than 50,000 clones; 85% to 90% appear just once. Jointly, the top ten make up around 3.7% of the sample.

CDR1 SQVTM and CDR2 ANQGSEA were looked up in the germline V gene. Taken from cysteine to phenylalanine, the CDR3 has 11 residues. The DNA shown is the 33-base CDR3, in frame from base 1. A distance of 7 bases separates the germline ends of V and J, which lose 6 bases and 2 bases respectively. This clone occurred once. It has no known antigen specificity. No much larger clonotype is one base removed from it; base qualities were not supplied. This clonotype was obtained from a human donor in a cohort sampled during active COVID-19. Material for sequencing was peripheral blood. The chain links TRBV29-1 with TRBJ1-2, with no D gene named confidently. The DNA reads as follows: TGCAGCGTATCAAAAAACTATGGCTACACCTTC. The encoded protein is CSVSKNYGYTF.